Described below is a single TCR beta chain sequence and its context. The source of the sample is a study of blood T cell repertoires in COVID-19. Study-wide background: From T cells, B-cell-depleted T cells, or PBMCs came the material, which was cDNA or gDNA.

Original data processing: Amplification from reference gene primers served as the basis for estimated nucleated cell counts. Produced via immunoSEQ multiplex PCR; TCRdb's table is partial and in-frame only. V, J and clone size reflect that table, while D and trimming were determined from the DNA. The profile shows hundreds of thousands of clones, about nine tenths of them singletons. V was clipped by 3 bases and J by 3 bases; unmatched bases: 7. The germline V gene has CDR1 MNHNS and CDR2 SASEGT. The CDR3 has 15 amino acids. V usage is TRBV6-1 and J usage is TRBJ1-1; 7 nucleotides align to TRBD1. The TCR sequence derives from a man aged 40-55 years with acute or convalescent COVID-19. Material for sequencing was peripheral blood. The CDR3 DNA sequence: TGTGCCAGCAGTGAGACAGGGTACGGGGACACTGAAGCTTTCTTT. The encoded protein is CASSETGYGDTEAFF.